The T cell receptor beta chain under discussion was sequenced for a study of spatial heterogeneity in lung cancer. Study outcomes and limitations: For expanded intratumoral alpha and beta TCRs, counts tracked tumor mutation counts.

TCRdb fed the 5' RACE reads into MiXCR, producing one record per CDR3 protein. The profile shows 20,000 to 25,000 distinct CDR3 sequences, over 2.5% of them singletons. This clonotype was counted a single time. Its matching antigen is unknown. Noted time point: sample taken at primary tumor resection. This CDR3 comprises 13 residues. Germline loops: CDR1 SGHTA, CDR2 FQGTGA. Trimming shortened V by 5 bases and J by 1 base, and 8 bases separated the two germline ends. The TCR was taken from a male donor with early-stage non-small cell lung cancer. Sequenced material: lung tumor tissue, taken at surgery. V usage is TRBV7-3 and J usage is TRBJ1-1; TRBD1 is a possible D gene (5 bases). The CDR3 bases are TGTGCCAGCAGCCGAGACAGGAACACTGAAGCTTTCTTT. Translated, it gives CASSRDRNTEAFF.